This TCR beta chain was observed in a study of response to subunit inactivated influenza vaccine. Study-wide results and limits: Few new T cells, the authors suggested, are recruited by each seasonal influenza vaccination.

Germline values: CDR1 LGHNT, CDR2 FRNRAP. Trimming at V came to 2 bases and at J to 7 bases, leaving 4 bases not matched to a gene. This CDR3 is built from 15 residues. On this clonotype itself: Its specificity is not known.

Using its own MiXCR run on the RT-PCR reads, TCRdb lists one record per CDR3 protein. Of 500,000 to 750,000 distinct CDR3 sequences listed, roughly 15% are singletons. The chain employs TRBV12-5 and TRBJ2-1; 11 bases match TRBD2. The sequences come from PBMCs from blood, collected 11 to 12 days after vaccination. The receptor's source is a man in his forties or fifties who received an inactivated influenza vaccine. CDR3 amino acids: CASGLLAGGRNEQFF. The DNA of the CDR3 is TGTGCTAGTGGTTTGTTAGCGGGAGGGCGAAATGAGCAGTTCTTC.